This is a list of T cell receptor beta chains from one sample in a study of cytotoxic CD8 clonotypes in ibrutinib-treated CLL. Generated by immunoSEQ multiplex PCR, the TCRdb table keeps only in-frame clones and is missing some. The sample yields some 150,000 clones, about 70% seen once. The source material was PBMCs, sampled after 24 months of ibrutinib treatment. These TCRs come from a human donor with chronic lymphocytic leukemia. The CDR3 runs from the conserved cysteine through the conserved F or W. D genes are given only for firm matches.

j_call	d_call	v_call	cdr3_aa
TRBJ2-7	NA	TRBV19	CASSLTKGGEGSYEQYF
TRBJ1-4	NA	TRBV6-5	CASSYSQGGEKLFF
TRBJ2-7	NA	TRBV7-3	CASSPQGGNEQYF
TRBJ2-5	NA	TRBV23-1	CASTRRGSQETQYF
TRBJ1-5	NA	TRBV28	CASSLYGQPQHF
TRBJ1-2	TRBD1	TRBV7-9	CASSLAGGDYGYTF
TRBJ2-1	NA	TRBV27	CASRRERRLYNEQFF
TRBJ2-3	TRBD2	TRBV5-1	CASSPQTGTSGSDTQYF
TRBJ2-3	TRBD2	TRBV5-4	CASSSPTSGSTDTQYF
TRBJ2-7	NA	TRBV18	CASSPRGPPESYEQYF
TRBJ2-7	TRBD1	TRBV7-9	CASSLPQGATYEQYF
TRBJ2-3	NA	TRBV9	CASSPRLHTDTQYF
TRBJ2-7	NA	TRBV28	CASSLQGPYEQYF
TRBJ2-3	TRBD1	TRBV18	CASSSRQGASTDTQYF
TRBJ1-4	NA	TRBV19	CASSIVGLGVNEKLFF
TRBJ2-1	TRBD2	TRBV9	CASSPRTRFDEQFF
TRBJ1-1	NA	TRBV4-2	CASSRVDKDTEAFF
TRBJ2-2	TRBD1	TRBV5-1	CASSPGQGFGELFF
TRBJ2-1	TRBD2	TRBV5-4	CASSHGTSGANGQFF
TRBJ2-5	TRBD2	TRBV28	CASSLLAPLAGEETQYF
TRBJ2-3	NA	TRBV6-4	CASSPGVRDTQYF
TRBJ1-3	NA	TRBV15	CATSRDRARNTIYF
TRBJ2-7	NA	TRBV30	CAWRSGKTQQGGEQYF